This T cell receptor beta chain stems from a study of monozygotic twins with inflammatory bowel disease. Template switching appended UMIs that held a 6-nucleotide sample barcode. TCRdb re-called the 5' RACE reads; one entry per CDR3 protein, DNA not given. The sample yields hundreds of thousands of distinct CDR3 sequences, of which the top ten take up 2% to 2.5%. A word on this clonotype: Antigen specificity is unknown.

The CDR3 totals 17 residues. CDR1 MNHNS and CDR2 SASEGT come from the germline V gene. Study-level results: No difference was seen in repertoire similarity between concordant and discordant twins, possibly from limited power. Support for a single strong signal or clonotype associated with IBD was absent. IBD patients, compared with healthy twins, shared fewer clonotypes with others (especially with disease activity).

This sequence joins TRBV6-1 and TRBJ2-1; TCRdb lists TRBD2, though no DNA is available to test this call. The sequence derives from a human donor with ulcerative colitis or Crohn's disease, or a healthy co-twin of an affected twin (not recorded which). The specimen was blood. CDR3: CASIPGTRVKFYNEQFF.